A single sample gave rise to the 14 T cell receptor beta chains below, sequenced in a study of T cells in Graves' hyperthyroidism and ophthalmopathy. Using RNA transcripts as the source, TCR beta CDR3 regions were amplified. TCR CDR3 regions were first amplified by RT-PCR with HTBI primers. TCRdb called the multiplex PCR reads again in MiXCR, with one record for every CDR3 protein. Of approximately 740,000 distinct CDR3 sequences listed, about 15% are singletons. The sequencing input was blood. These receptors were taken from a woman between 18 and 29 years old with Graves' hyperthyroidism.

The chain combines TRBV7-2 with TRBJ2-2, with 12 bases matching TRBD1. The CDR3 extends over 20 amino acids. The V gene end was trimmed by 2 bases and the J gene end by 2 bases; junction bases not matched to a gene: 12. From germline, CDR1 is SGHTA and CDR2 FQGNSA. DNA for the CDR3: TGTGCCAGCAGCTTACTCCCGGGACAGGGGGCTAAGGGAAACACCGGGGAGCTGTTTTTT. Its protein product is CASSLLPGQGAKGNTGELFF.

This clonotype has more than one count but fewer than ten. The chain employs TRBV20-1 and TRBJ2-5; TRBD2 aligns across 7 bases. CDR3 length: 14 amino acids. The V and J ends lost 1 base and 3 bases, in that order; junction bases with no gene match: 5. CDR1 is DFQATT, CDR2 SNEGSKA, per germline (reference sequence). In DNA form, the CDR3 reads TGCAGTGCTAGAGGGGGAGCGGGGAAAGAGACCCAGTACTTC. Protein product: CSARGGAGKETQYF.

This clonotype was seen ten or more times. The J gene is TRBJ2-7, the V gene TRBV4-2, with D perhaps given as TRBD1 or TRBD2 (5 bases each). The CDR3 loop spans 14 amino acids. Trimming left V 4 bases short and J 2 bases short, with 12 bases between. Germline V CDR1 and CDR2: LGHNA, YNFKEQ. The CDR3, as DNA: TGTGCCAGCAGCCGACCGGGGCTCCCCTACGAGCAGTACTTC. It yields the protein CASSRPGLPYEQYF.

This clonotype came up a few times. The gene calls are TRBV5-8 and TRBJ1-1; 12 bases align to TRBD1. With 4 bases clipped from V and 6 bases from J, the junction kept 7 bases outside the gene matches. The CDR3 is made up of 15 amino acids. The germline CDR1 and CDR2 sequences are SGHTS and YDEGEE. This CDR3 is CASSPRDRGPAEAFF. As DNA, the CDR3 is TGTGCCAGCAGCCCCCGGGACAGGGGGCCTGCTGAAGCTTTCTTT.

This clonotype was found a few times. The V gene is TRBV4-1, the J gene TRBJ2-7, with TRBD2 identical over 8 bases. J gave up 3 bases and V 1 base, and 8 bases lay outside the gene matches. The CDR3 runs 16 residues. Germline lookup yields CDR1 MGHRA and CDR2 YSYEKL. The CDR3 region is CASSQGNSGKDYEQYF. For the CDR3, the DNA is TGCGCCAGCAGCCAAGGGAATAGCGGGAAAGACTACGAGCAGTACTTC.

This clonotype was picked up many times. The chain combines TRBV28 with TRBJ2-1, with a tentative D call TRBD2 (5 bases). V was cut by 3 bases and J by 6 bases, with 15 bases left in between. Germline V gives CDR1 MDHEN, CDR2 SYDVKM. This CDR3 comprises 15 residues. The CDR3 protein is CASSFAGSHPNEQFF. For the CDR3, the DNA is TGTGCCAGCAGTTTTGCGGGTAGCCACCCCAATGAGCAGTTCTTC.

There are many counts of this clonotype. The chain recombines TRBV20-1 with TRBJ1-6; tentatively, D is TRBD1 (6 bases). V was pared by 5 bases and J by 9 bases, with 20 bases between. Per the germline V gene, CDR1 is DFQATT and CDR2 is SNEGSKA (reference sequence). This CDR3 is built from 15 residues. The CDR3 bases are TGCAGTGCTCTACTGTATCCGGGGGCAAGTTCACCCCTCCACTTT. Translated: CSALLYPGASSPLHF.

This clonotype was seen a handful of times. The chain employs TRBV24-1 and TRBJ1-3; D uncertain. V dropped 3 bases and J dropped 2 bases, with 10 bases sitting between them. The CDR3 length is 15 residues. Germline V gene lookup returns CDR1 KGHDR and CDR2 SFDVKD. In DNA, the CDR3 is TGTGCCACCAGTGATCCCCGTACAACTGGAAACACCATATATTTT. Translated: CATSDPRTTGNTIYF.

V is TRBV7-6 and J is TRBJ2-7; a possible D gene is TRBD1 (5 bases). Trimming removed 1 base from V and 2 bases from J, with 9 bases in between. Germline loops: CDR1 SGHVS, CDR2 FNYEAQ. This CDR3 is built from 14 residues. CDR3: CASSLGEGAYEQYF. The CDR3, as DNA: TGTGCCAGCAGCTTAGGCGAAGGGGCCTACGAGCAGTACTTC.

On this clonotype itself: Since a much larger clone is just one base distant, this may be a read error. The CDR3 DNA reads as TGTGCCAGCAGCTTAACGTCGGCAGGGAACACCGGGGAGCTGTTTTTT. This sequence encodes CASSLTSAGNTGELFF. The chain carries TRBV11-1 and TRBJ2-2; no firm D call. This CDR3 is 16 amino acids long. Germline-derived CDR1 and CDR2 are SGHAT and FQDESV (reference sequence). V lost 2 bases and J lost 1, with 11 bases in between. Supplemented by reference TRBV11-1 and TRBJ2-2, the full variable domain reads EAEVAQSPRYKITEKSQAVAFWCDPISGHATLYWYRQILGQGPELLVQFQDESVVDDSQLPKDRFSAERLKGVDSTLKIQPAELGDSAMYLCASSLTSAGNTGELFFGEGSRLTVL.

This clonotype was recorded at least ten times. The chain carries TRBV4-1 and TRBJ1-5; possible D gene TRBD1, 5 bases. The CDR3 is 16 amino acids. Trimming stripped 1 base from V and 4 bases from J, with 14 bases between. The germline V gene encodes CDR1 MGHRA and CDR2 YSYEKL. CDR3 residues: CASSQVPGTVNQPQHF. In DNA, the CDR3 is TGCGCCAGCAGCCAAGTCCCCGGGACGGTAAATCAGCCCCAGCATTTT.

This clonotype showed up just once. The rearrangement joins TRBV6-1 to TRBJ2-3, with TRBD1 as a possible D gene (6 bases). The length of the CDR3 is 13 residues. Germline V gene data show CDR1 as MNHNS and CDR2 as SASEGT. The ends were cut back, 8 bases at V and 2 bases at J, with 11 bases in the middle. DNA of the CDR3: TGTGCCAGCCGGACAGCCAACACAGATACGCAGTATTTT. Residues: CASRTANTDTQYF.

The chain joins TRBV19 to TRBJ2-1; 10 bases line up with TRBD2. Germline CDR1 LNHDA, CDR2 SQIVND (reference sequence). The CDR3 runs to 16 residues. J was trimmed by 1 base and V by 2 bases; bases with no gene match: 2. CDR3 in DNA: TGTGCCAGTAGTATATCTAGCGGGAGTTCCTACAATGAGCAGTTCTTC. Amino acid sequence: CASSISSGSSYNEQFF.

This clonotype was seen repeatedly, ten times or more. This chain joins TRBV6-2 or TRBV6-3 and TRBJ2-7; D is ambiguous. CDR1 is MNHEY and CDR2 is SVGEGT in the germline V gene. V was pared by 6 bases and J by 3 bases, with 21 bases between. CDR3 length: 16 amino acids. The CDR3 loop reads CASSFDSATLYYEQYF. The CDR3 DNA follows: TGTGCCAGCAGCTTTGACTCGGCTACGCTCTACTACGAGCAGTACTTC.